This TCR beta chain comes out of a study of blood T cell repertoires in COVID-19. Background on the study: PBMCs, B-cell-depleted T cells, or T cells provided the cDNA or gDNA that made up the material.

Per germline, CDR1 MNHNS and CDR2 SASEGT. The CDR3 is 16 residues long. Trimming at V came to 4 bases and at J to 4 bases, leaving 8 bases not matched to a gene. In the authors' workflow: Amplification with reference gene primers provided the estimates of nucleated cell counts. TCRdb keeps only in-frame clones here, not all; method: immunoSEQ multiplex PCR. V and J calls and clone size come straight from that table; D and trimming were deduced from the DNA. The sample records about 36,000 clones, roughly 80% being singletons. Source material: peripheral blood. V usage is TRBV6-1 and J usage is TRBJ2-5; 11 nucleotides align to TRBD2. The sequence derives from a man aged 55 to 69 with active COVID-19. The CDR3 spells CASSAGSGGALETQYF. The CDR3 DNA sequence: TGTGCCAGCAGTGCGGGTAGCGGGGGGGCCTTAGAGACCCAGTACTTC.